The 8 T cell receptor beta chains listed next were all sequenced from one sample in a study of blood T cells in healthy people across ages. Primed by a sample-barcoded 5' primer and a J-beta primer mix, a second PCR proceeded for about 7 to 11 cycles. In TCRdb, the 5' RACE reads were re-called with MiXCR into one record per CDR3 protein. The data show some 760,000 distinct CDR3 sequences, roughly 25% seen once. This sample also appeared in a second study, on T cells of mothers and their children.

Material for sequencing was blood. These receptors were collected from a boy younger than 18 in good health.

Only a few counts were recorded for this clonotype. The rearrangement links TRBV7-9 to TRBJ2-7; either TRBD1 or TRBD2 may fit D (5 bases each). Looked up from germline, CDR1 is SEHNR and CDR2 is FQNEAQ (reference sequence). The CDR3 is made up of 14 amino acids. V was cut by 6 bases and J by 6 bases, with 18 bases left in between. The DNA of the CDR3 is TGTGCCAGCAGAGGAGGCCCTCTCGGGGCCGAGCAGTACTTC. Translating it yields CASRGGPLGAEQYF.

The sample holds a few counts of this clonotype. One end of the junction varies from germline; a read error may be responsible. This chain connects TRBV6-1 to TRBJ2-5, with 14 bases identical to TRBD2. There are 16 residues in the CDR3. The germline V gene encodes CDR1 MNHNS and CDR2 SASEGT. The CDR3 DNA follows: TGTGCCGGCAGTCGACTAGCGGGGGGGCAAGGAGAGACCCAGTACTTC. Translation gives CAGSRLAGGQGETQYF.

The chain combines TRBV7-9 with TRBJ1-2, with D uncertain. The germline V gene encodes CDR1 SEHNR and CDR2 FQNEAQ (reference sequence). The CDR3 has 16 residues. Trimming removed 0 bases at V and 3 bases at J, with 14 bases between. The CDR3, as DNA: TGTGCCAGCAGCTTAGCGTCGTCAGTTTACGACTATGGCTACACCTTC. It specifies CASSLASSVYDYGYTF.

The chain links TRBV28 to TRBJ2-7, with TRBD2 identical over 8 bases. The CDR3 runs 14 residues. The V gene end was trimmed by 5 bases and the J gene end by 5 bases; junction bases not matched to a gene: 8. CDR1 is MDHEN, CDR2 SYDVKM, per germline. CDR3 protein: CASSPQRESHEQYF. In DNA form, the CDR3 reads TGTGCCAGCAGTCCTCAGCGGGAGTCCCACGAGCAGTACTTC.

The chain uses TRBV29-1 and TRBJ2-1; TRBD1 matches at 8 bases. Germline V gene sequence: CDR1 SQVTM, CDR2 ANQGSEA. V was pared by 6 bases and J by 9 bases, with 7 bases of the junction left unmatched. This CDR3 has 12 residues. This chain's CDR3 is CSVSGTGLEQFF. CDR3 nucleotide sequence: TGCAGCGTGTCTGGGACAGGCCTTGAGCAGTTCTTC.

The CDR3 sequence: CSVSEDQETQYF. The CDR3 DNA reads as TGCAGCGTTTCAGAGGATCAAGAGACCCAGTACTTC. J is TRBJ2-5 and V is TRBV29-1; D gene uncertain. Germline loops: CDR1 SQVTM, CDR2 ANQGSEA. V was clipped by 5 bases and J by 2 bases, with 9 bases between them. The CDR3 contains 12 residues. Filled out from reference TRBV29-1 and TRBJ2-5, the complete variable domain reads SAVISQKPSRDICQRGTSLTIQCQVDSQVTMMFWYRQQPGQSLTLIATANQGSEATYESGFVIDKFPISRPNLTFSTLTVSNMSPEDSSIYLCSVSEDQETQYFGPGTRLLVL.

The J gene is TRBJ2-7, the V gene TRBV5-1; 7 positions agree with TRBD1. The germline CDR1 and CDR2 sequences are SGHRS and YFSETQ. With 0 bases clipped from V and 2 bases from J, the junction kept 14 bases outside the gene matches. CDR3 size: 18 residues. The CDR3 here is CASSLGQRTGPVAYEQYF. CDR3 sequence (DNA): TGCGCCAGCAGCTTGGGCCAGAGGACAGGACCCGTTGCCTACGAGCAGTACTTC.

The sample holds one count of this clonotype. The chain joins TRBV27 to TRBJ2-5; 9 bases match TRBD1. Germline assignment: CDR1 MNHEY and CDR2 SMNVEV (reference sequence). Trimming removed 6 bases from V and 7 bases from J; junction bases left unmatched: 9. This CDR3 comprises 14 residues. CDR3 DNA: TGTGCCAGCAGAGGGACAGGGCCCTCGGGGACCCAGTACTTC. As protein: CASRGTGPSGTQYF.